These 9 T cell receptor beta chains were all obtained from the same sample, sequenced in a study of Ad26.COV2.S vaccination and SARS-CoV-2 variants (dated by TCRdb to about 2021). The treatment or condition label for this specimen denotes: 15 to 20 received Ad26.COV2.S at low or high dose, single or two shots; roughly five received placebo; per-sample allocation not given. For vaccine and placebo recipients, repertoires were sequenced using samples collected on day 63 after the first injection. The method behind the library was the immunoSEQ multiplex PCR assay. Sourced from immuneACCESS, this table was stored by TCRdb with only in-frame sequences that have V and J called. A share of the clones is absent; for the studies checked, an unresolved V gene accounts for under half, and the remainder has no known explanation. Recorded for this sample are some 450,000 clones; 80% to 95% of them occurred a single time. About 4.4% of the sample goes to the ten largest clones.

Sequencing was performed on peripheral blood, taken in a trial of Ad26.COV2.S vaccine versus placebo. Receptors were obtained from a person between 18 and 65 years old who received the Ad26.COV2.S COVID-19 vaccine or a placebo.

The J gene is TRBJ2-3, the V gene TRBV5-5; D not certain. V was clipped by 1 base and J by 0 bases, with 6 bases between them. This CDR3 region has 14 residues. Germline values: CDR1 SGHKS, CDR2 YYEKEE (reference sequence). This CDR3 is CASSLMPSTDTQYF. The DNA of the CDR3 is TGTGCCAGCAGCTTGATGCCCAGCACAGATACGCAGTATTTT.

This rearrangement joins TRBV2 to TRBJ2-7, with 14 bases identical to TRBD2. The V segment lost 8 bases and the J segment 6 bases; nucleotides outside the gene matches: 3. The CDR3 has 13 amino acids. Germline V CDR1 and CDR2: SNHLY, FYNNEI. CDR3 loop: CASLGLAGGEQYF. CDR3 coding DNA: TGTGCCAGCCTTGGACTAGCGGGAGGCGAGCAGTACTTC.

The chain employs TRBV28 and TRBJ1-1; D unresolved. V dropped 5 bases and J dropped 6 bases, with 16 bases sitting between them. The CDR3 covers 14 residues. Germline V CDR1 and CDR2: MDHEN, SYDVKM. CDR3 nucleotide sequence: TGTGCCAGCAGTCCCTGGAGGATGTTATCTGAAGCTTTCTTT. This translates into CASSPWRMLSEAFF.

The genes are TRBV5-1 and TRBJ1-1; 9 bases align to TRBD1. The trim removed 0 bases at V and 4 bases at J, leaving 4 bases unmatched. The CDR3 loop spans 15 amino acids. Germline-derived CDR1 and CDR2 are SGHRS and YFSETQ. In DNA form, the CDR3 reads TGCGCCAGCAGCTTGGATGGACAGGGGATCACTGAAGCTTTCTTT. It translates to CASSLDGQGITEAFF.

This clone was detected once. This chain links TRBV18 with TRBJ2-2, with D possibly matching TRBD2 (6 bases). Germline assignment: CDR1 KGHSH and CDR2 LQKENI. The CDR3 consists of 16 residues. V dropped 3 bases and J dropped 6 bases, with 17 bases sitting between them. The CDR3 reads CASSPVRERRAGELFF. CDR3 bases: TGTGCCAGCTCACCGGTCAGGGAGAGGAGGGCCGGGGAGCTGTTTTTT.

This clone was detected only once. This chain links TRBV28 with TRBJ1-1; D not resolved. This CDR3 contains 14 residues. The ends were cut back, 5 bases at V and 1 base at J, with 11 bases in the middle. The germline V gene encodes CDR1 MDHEN and CDR2 SYDVKM. CDR3 in DNA: TGTGCCAGCAGTCCCCCTCGAGGGAACACTGAAGCTTTCTTT. It yields the protein CASSPPRGNTEAFF.

J is TRBJ1-2 and V is TRBV19; TRBD1 aligns across 9 bases. The V gene end was trimmed by 8 bases and the J gene end by 4 bases; junction bases not matched to a gene: 2. CDR1 LNHDA and CDR2 SQIVND come from the germline V gene (reference sequence). The CDR3 loop spans 12 amino acids. The DNA of the CDR3 is TGTGCCAGTGAGACAGGGGGCTATGGCTACACCTTC. This encodes CASETGGYGYTF. Supplemented by reference TRBV19 and TRBJ1-2, the full variable domain reads DGGITQSPKYLFRKEGQNVTLSCEQNLNHDAMYWYRQDPGQGLRLIYYSQIVNDFQKGDIAEGYSVSREKKESFPLTVTSAQKNPTAFYLCASETGGYGYTFGSGTRLTVV.

The CDR3: CASSQGNQPQHF. The CDR3 nucleotides are TGTGCCAGCAGCCAGGGGAATCAGCCCCAGCATTTT. The chain is built from TRBV11-2 and TRBJ1-5; D perhaps matches TRBD1 (6 bases). Germline CDR1 and CDR2: SGHAT and FQNNGV. The CDR3 totals 12 residues. The V gene lost 5 bases and the J gene lost 4 bases, with 6 bases spanning the gap. The variable domain in full, with the rest retrieved from reference TRBV11-2 and TRBJ1-5, is EAGVAQSPRYKIIEKRQSVAFWCNPISGHATLYWYQQILGQGPKLLIQFQNNGVVDDSQLPKDRFSAERLKGVDSTLKIQPAKLEDSAVYLCASSQGNQPQHFGDGTRLSIL.

The V and J genes are TRBV27 and TRBJ1-1; D gene ambiguous. This CDR3 is 9 amino acids long. CDR1 is MNHEY, CDR2 SMNVEV, per germline (reference sequence). V lost 11 bases, J lost 4 bases, and 5 bases lay in between. In nucleotides, the CDR3 is TGTGCCGGTTTCACTGAAGCTTTCTTT. This encodes CAGFTEAFF.